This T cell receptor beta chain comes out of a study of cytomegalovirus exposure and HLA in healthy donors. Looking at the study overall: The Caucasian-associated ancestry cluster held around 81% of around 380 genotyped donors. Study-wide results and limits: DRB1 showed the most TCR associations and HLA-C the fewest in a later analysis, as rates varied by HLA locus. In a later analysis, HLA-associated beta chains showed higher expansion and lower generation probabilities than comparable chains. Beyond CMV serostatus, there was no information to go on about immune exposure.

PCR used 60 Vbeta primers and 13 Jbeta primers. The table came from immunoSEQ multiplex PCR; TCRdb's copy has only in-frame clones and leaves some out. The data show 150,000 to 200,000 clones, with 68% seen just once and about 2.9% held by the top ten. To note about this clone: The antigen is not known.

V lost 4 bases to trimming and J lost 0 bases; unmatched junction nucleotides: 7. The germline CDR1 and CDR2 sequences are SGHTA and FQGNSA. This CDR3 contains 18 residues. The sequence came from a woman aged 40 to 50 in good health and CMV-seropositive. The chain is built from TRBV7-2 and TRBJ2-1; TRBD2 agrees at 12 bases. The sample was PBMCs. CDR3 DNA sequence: TGTGCCAGCAGCTCTAGCGGGGGGGCGCCTTTCTCCTACAATGAGCAGTTCTTC. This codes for CASSSSGGAPFSYNEQFF.